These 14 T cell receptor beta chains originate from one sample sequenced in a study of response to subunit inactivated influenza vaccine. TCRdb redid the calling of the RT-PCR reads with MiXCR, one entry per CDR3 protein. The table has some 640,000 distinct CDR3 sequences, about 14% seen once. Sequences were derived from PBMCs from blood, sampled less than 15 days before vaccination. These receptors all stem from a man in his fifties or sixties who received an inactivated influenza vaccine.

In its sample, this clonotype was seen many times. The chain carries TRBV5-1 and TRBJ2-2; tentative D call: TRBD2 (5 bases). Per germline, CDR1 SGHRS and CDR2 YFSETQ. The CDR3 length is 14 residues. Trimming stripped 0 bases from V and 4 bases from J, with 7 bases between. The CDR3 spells CASSLDGSTGELFF. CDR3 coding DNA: TGCGCCAGCAGCTTGGATGGGAGCACCGGGGAGCTGTTTTTT.

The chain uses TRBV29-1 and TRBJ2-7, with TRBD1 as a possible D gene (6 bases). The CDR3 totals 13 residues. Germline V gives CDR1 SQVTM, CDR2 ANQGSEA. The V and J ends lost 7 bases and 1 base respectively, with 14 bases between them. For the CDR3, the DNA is TGCAGCGCTCAGACAGGTGGATCCTACGAGCAGTACTTC. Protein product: CSAQTGGSYEQYF.

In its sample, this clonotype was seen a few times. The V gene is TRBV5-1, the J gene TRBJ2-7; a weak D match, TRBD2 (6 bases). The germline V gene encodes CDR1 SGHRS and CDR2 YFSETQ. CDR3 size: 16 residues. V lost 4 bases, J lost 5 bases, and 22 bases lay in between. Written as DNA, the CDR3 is TGCGCCAGCAGCCCGTGGGGAGGAGCGCAAACTGACGAGCAGTACTTC. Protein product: CASSPWGGAQTDEQYF. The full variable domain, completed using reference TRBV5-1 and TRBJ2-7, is KAGVTQTPRYLIKTRGQQVTLSCSPISGHRSVSWYQQTPGQGLQFLFEYFSETQRNKGNFPGRFSGRQFSNSRSEMNVSTLELGDSALYLCASSPWGGAQTDEQYFGPGTRLTVT.

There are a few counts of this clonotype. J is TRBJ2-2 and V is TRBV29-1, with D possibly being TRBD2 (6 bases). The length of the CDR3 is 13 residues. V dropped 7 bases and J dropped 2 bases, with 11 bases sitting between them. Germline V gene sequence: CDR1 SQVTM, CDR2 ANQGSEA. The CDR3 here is CSAWGGNTGELFF. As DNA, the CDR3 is TGCAGCGCCTGGGGAGGAAACACCGGGGAGCTGTTTTTT.

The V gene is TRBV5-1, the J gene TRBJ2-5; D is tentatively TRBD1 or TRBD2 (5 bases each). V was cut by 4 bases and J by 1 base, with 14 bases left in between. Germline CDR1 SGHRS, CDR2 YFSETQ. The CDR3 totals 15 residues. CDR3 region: CASSQGSQGQETQYF. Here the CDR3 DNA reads TGCGCCAGCAGCCAAGGGAGTCAGGGCCAAGAGACCCAGTACTTC.

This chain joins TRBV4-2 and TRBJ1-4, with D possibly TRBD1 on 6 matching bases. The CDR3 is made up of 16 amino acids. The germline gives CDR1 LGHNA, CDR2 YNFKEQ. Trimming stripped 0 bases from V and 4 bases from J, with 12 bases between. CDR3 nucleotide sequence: TGTGCCAGCAGCCAAGATTTGACAGGCGTTAATGAAAAACTGTTTTTT. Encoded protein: CASSQDLTGVNEKLFF.

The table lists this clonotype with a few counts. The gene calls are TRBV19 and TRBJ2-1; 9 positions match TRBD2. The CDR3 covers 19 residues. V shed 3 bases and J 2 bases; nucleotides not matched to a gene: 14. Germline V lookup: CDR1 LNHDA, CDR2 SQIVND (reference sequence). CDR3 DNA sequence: TGTGCCAGTAGTATGGAGTATGGACTAGCGCCCCAGCCCTACAATGAGCAGTTCTTC. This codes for CASSMEYGLAPQPYNEQFF.

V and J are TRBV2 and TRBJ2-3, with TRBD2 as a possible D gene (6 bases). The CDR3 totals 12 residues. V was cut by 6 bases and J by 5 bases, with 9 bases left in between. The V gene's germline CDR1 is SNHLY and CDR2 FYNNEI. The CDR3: CASSRLVDTQYF. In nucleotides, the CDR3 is TGTGCCAGCAGCAGACTAGTAGATACGCAGTATTTT.

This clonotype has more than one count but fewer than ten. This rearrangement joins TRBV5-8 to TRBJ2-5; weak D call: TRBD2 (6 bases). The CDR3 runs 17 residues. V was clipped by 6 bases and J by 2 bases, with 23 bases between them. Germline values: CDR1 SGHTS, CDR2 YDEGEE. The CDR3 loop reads CASTMGRGPTRQETQYF. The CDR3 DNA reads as TGTGCCAGCACAATGGGGCGGGGACCGACCCGGCAAGAGACCCAGTACTTC. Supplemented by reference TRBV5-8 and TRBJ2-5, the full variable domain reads EAGVTQSPTHLIKTRGQQATLRCSPISGHTSVYWYQQALGLGLQFLLWYDEGEERNRGNFPPRFSGRQFPNYSSELNVNALELEDSALYLCASTMGRGPTRQETQYFGPGTRLLVL.

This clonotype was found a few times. CDR3 amino acids: CAISESQGIVGELFF. CDR3 DNA: TGTGCCATCAGTGAGTCTCAGGGGATCGTCGGGGAGCTGTTTTTT. The chain couples TRBV10-3 to TRBJ2-2, with a possible D match to TRBD1 (6 bases). Per germline, CDR1 ENHRY and CDR2 SYGVKD. Trimming took 0 bases from V and 7 from J, leaving 12 bases between them. The CDR3 spans 15 residues.

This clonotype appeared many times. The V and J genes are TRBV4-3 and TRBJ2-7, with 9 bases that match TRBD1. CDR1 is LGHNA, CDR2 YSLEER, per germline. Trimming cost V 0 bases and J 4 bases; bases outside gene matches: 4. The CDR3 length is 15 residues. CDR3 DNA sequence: TGCGCCAGCAGCCAAGATTTAGGACAGGGGTACGAGCAGTACTTC. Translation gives CASSQDLGQGYEQYF.

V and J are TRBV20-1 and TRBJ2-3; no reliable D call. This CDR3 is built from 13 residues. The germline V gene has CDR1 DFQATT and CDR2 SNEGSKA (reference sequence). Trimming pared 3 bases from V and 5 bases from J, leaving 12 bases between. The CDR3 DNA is TGCAGTGCTAGTCTGCAGGTTAAAGATACGCAGTATTTT. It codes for CSASLQVKDTQYF.

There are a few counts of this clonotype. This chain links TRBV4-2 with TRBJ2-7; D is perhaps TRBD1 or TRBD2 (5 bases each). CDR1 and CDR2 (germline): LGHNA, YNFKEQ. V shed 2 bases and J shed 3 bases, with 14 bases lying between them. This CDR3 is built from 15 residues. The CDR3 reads CASSQHLGVFYEQYF. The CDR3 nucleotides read TGTGCCAGCAGCCAACATTTGGGGGTATTCTACGAGCAGTACTTC.

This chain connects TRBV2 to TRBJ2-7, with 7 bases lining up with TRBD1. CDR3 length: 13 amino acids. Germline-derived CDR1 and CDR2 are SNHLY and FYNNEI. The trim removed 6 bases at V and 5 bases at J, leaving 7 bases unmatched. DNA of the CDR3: TGTGCCAGCAGACAGACAGGGAATAACGAGCAGTACTTC. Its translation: CASRQTGNNEQYF.